This T cell receptor (beta chain) was observed in a study of T cell responses to AZD1222 COVID-19 vaccine. Generated by immunoSEQ multiplex PCR, the TCRdb table keeps only in-frame clones and is missing some. The sample records about 160,000 clones, approximately 94% being singletons. V trimming: 6 bases; J trimming: 10 bases; junction bases outside the gene matches: 8. The CDR3 extends over 15 amino acids. Germline V gives CDR1 MNHEY, CDR2 SVGAGI. Here the sequenced sample was peripheral blood, taken on day 0 of AZD1222 vaccination. V usage is TRBV6-5 and J usage is TRBJ2-1, with 14 bases fitting TRBD2. This clonotype was obtained from an adult in good health. The CDR3 protein is CASREGTSGGQEQFF. In nucleotides, the CDR3 is TGTGCCAGCAGGGAGGGGACTAGCGGGGGTCAGGAGCAGTTCTTC.